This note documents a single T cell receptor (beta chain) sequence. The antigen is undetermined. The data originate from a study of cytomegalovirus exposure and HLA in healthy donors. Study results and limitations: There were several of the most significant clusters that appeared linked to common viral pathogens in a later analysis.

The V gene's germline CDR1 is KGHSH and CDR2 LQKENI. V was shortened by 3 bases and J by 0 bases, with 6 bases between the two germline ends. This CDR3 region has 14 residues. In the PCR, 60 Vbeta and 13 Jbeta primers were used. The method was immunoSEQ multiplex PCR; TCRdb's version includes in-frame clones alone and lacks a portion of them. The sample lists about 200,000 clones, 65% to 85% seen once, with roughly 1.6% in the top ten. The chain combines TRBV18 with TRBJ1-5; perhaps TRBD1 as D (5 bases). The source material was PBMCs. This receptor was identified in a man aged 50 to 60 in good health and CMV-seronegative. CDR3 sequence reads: CASSPRDSNQPQHF. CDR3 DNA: TGTGCCAGCTCACCCAGGGATAGCAATCAGCCCCAGCATTTT.